What follows are 28 T cell receptor beta chains derived from one specimen sequenced in a study of shared clonotypes between healthy human individuals. Produced via immunoSEQ multiplex PCR; TCRdb's table is partial and in-frame only. The sample carries about 1 million clones, approximately 70% recorded once. Sequencing was done on a sample of memory CD4+ T cells sorted from blood. Subset defined: CD45RA-negative fraction. These receptors all stem from a young man in good health.

This chain's CDR3 is CASSGVWTTGGTQYF. The CDR3 region has the DNA TGCGCCAGCAGTGGAGTCTGGACAACCGGGGGGACCCAGTACTTC. The chain recombines TRBV10-2 with TRBJ2-5; TRBD2 might be the D (6 bases). CDR1 and CDR2 (germline): WSHSY, SAAADI. Between the trimmed V and J ends, which lost 4 bases and 7 bases, there was a span of 19 bases. This CDR3 region has 15 residues.

The gene calls are TRBV14 and TRBJ2-7, with TRBD1 matching 9 bases. The CDR3 length is 15 residues. Germline CDR1 and CDR2: SGHDN and FVKESK. V shed 1 base, J shed 5 bases, and the junction held 6 bases outside the gene matches. The CDR3 sequence: CASSQAGTGTNEQYF. In DNA form, the CDR3 reads TGTGCCAGCAGCCAAGCCGGGACAGGGACCAACGAGCAGTACTTC.

This clone has ten or more counts. V usage is TRBV7-2 and J usage is TRBJ1-2, with D perhaps matching TRBD1 (5 bases). The CDR3 has 12 amino acids. Germline values: CDR1 SGHTA, CDR2 FQGNSA. Trimming took off 1 base at V and 8 bases at J, with 8 bases between the two ends. CDR3 residues: CASSLEWGGYTF. The CDR3 DNA sequence: TGTGCCAGCAGCTTAGAATGGGGCGGCTACACCTTC. The variable domain in full, completed from reference TRBV7-2 and TRBJ1-2, reads GAGVSQSPSNKVTEKGKDVELRCDPISGHTALYWYRQSLGQGLEFLIYFQGNSAPDKSGLPSDRFSAERTGGSVSTLTIQRTQQEDSAVYLCASSLEWGGYTFGSGTRLTVV.

With regard to this clone: The identical CDR3 is also encoded by other nucleotide sequences in the sample. The chain links TRBV18 to TRBJ2-7, with 7 bases fitting TRBD1. V lost 3 bases and J lost 1; bases outside the gene matches: 3. The germline CDR1 and CDR2 sequences are KGHSH and LQKENI. This CDR3 has 14 amino acids. This CDR3 reads CASSPGQRSYEQYF. The DNA for the CDR3 is TGTGCCAGCTCACCGGGACAGCGTTCCTACGAGCAGTACTTC.

V is TRBV11-1 and J is TRBJ2-3; D may be TRBD2 (5 bases). V was trimmed by 5 bases and J by 8 bases, leaving 14 bases between them. The CDR3 spans 13 residues. Germline values: CDR1 SGHAT, CDR2 FQDESV (reference sequence). In DNA form, the CDR3 reads TGTGCCAGCAGCCAGAAAGAGGGCGGTACGCAGTATTTT. It specifies CASSQKEGGTQYF.

The chain carries TRBV2 and TRBJ1-2; D is undetermined. Looked up from germline, CDR1 is SNHLY and CDR2 is FYNNEI. The CDR3 is 13 amino acids. V shed 8 bases and J shed 5 bases, with 15 bases lying between them. The CDR3, as DNA: TGTGCCAGCCTCCCAGGAAGGGAGTATGGCTACACCTTC. Translation gives CASLPGREYGYTF.

The chain joins TRBV5-8 to TRBJ2-1, with TRBD1 as a possible D gene (5 bases). CDR3 length: 15 residues. CDR1 is SGHTS and CDR2 is YDEGEE in the germline V gene. The V gene lost 0 bases and the J gene lost 3 bases, with 10 bases spanning the gap. The CDR3: CASSLGRQLYNEQFF. The CDR3 coding sequence is TGTGCCAGCAGCTTGGGGAGACAGCTCTACAATGAGCAGTTCTTC. Combining the CDR3 with reference TRBV5-8 and TRBJ2-1 gives the whole variable domain EAGVTQSPTHLIKTRGQQATLRCSPISGHTSVYWYQQALGLGLQFLLWYDEGEERNRGNFPPRFSGRQFPNYSSELNVNALELEDSALYLCASSLGRQLYNEQFFGPGTRLTVL.

The chain couples TRBV20-1 to TRBJ2-7; D gene unclear. V lost 5 bases and J 7 bases, leaving 12 bases between the germline ends. This CDR3 spans 11 amino acids. Germline-derived CDR1 and CDR2 are DFQATT and SNEGSKA (reference sequence). DNA for the CDR3: TGCAGTGCTGGGCCGGGTGGGGAGCAGTACTTC. This sequence encodes CSAGPGGEQYF.

The sample holds a few counts of this clone. J is TRBJ1-5 and V is TRBV15; no clear D. Germline CDR1 and CDR2: LNHNV and YYDKDF (reference sequence). Trimming pared 0 bases from V and 0 bases from J, leaving 6 bases between. CDR3 length: 15 amino acids. In nucleotides, the CDR3 is TGTGCCACCAGCAGAGATGGGTATAGCAATCAGCCCCAGCATTTT. Residues: CATSRDGYSNQPQHF. Full variable domain (remainder filled in from reference TRBV15 and TRBJ1-5): DAMVIQNPRYQVTQFGKPVTLSCSQTLNHNVMYWYQQKSSQAPKLLFHYYDKDFNNEADTPDNFQSRRPNTSFCFLDIRSPGLGDTAMYLCATSRDGYSNQPQHFGDGTRLSIL.

The chain carries TRBV5-1 and TRBJ1-6; unclear D gene. The CDR3 consists of 14 residues. V shed 3 bases and J shed 7 bases, with 11 bases lying between them. CDR1 and CDR2 from the germline V gene are SGHRS and YFSETQ. CDR3 loop: CASSSGRDNSPLHF. The CDR3, as DNA: TGCGCCAGCAGCTCCGGACGAGACAATTCACCCCTCCACTTT.

This clone was counted at least ten times. The chain combines TRBV5-5 with TRBJ2-7; 11 positions agree with TRBD1. Germline V gives CDR1 SGHKS, CDR2 YYEKEE (reference sequence). The CDR3 has 15 residues. V dropped 4 bases and J dropped 8; count of bases not matched to a gene: 11. The CDR3 region is CASSPPGQGGFQQYF. CDR3 nucleotide sequence: TGTGCCAGCAGCCCGCCGGGACAGGGGGGTTTCCAGCAGTACTTC.

The rearrangement uses TRBV30 and TRBJ1-2; D unclear. The CDR3 runs to 18 residues. CDR1 GTSNPN and CDR2 SVGIG come from the germline V gene (reference sequence). Trimming cost V 3 bases and J 4 bases, with 27 bases left between them. CDR3 sequence reads: CAWRSVGLTREMRYGYTF. In DNA, the CDR3 is TGTGCCTGGAGGAGTGTTGGGCTTACGCGGGAAATGCGCTATGGCTACACCTTC. Variable domain in full (rest from reference TRBV30 and TRBJ1-2): SQTIHQWPATLVQPVGSPLSLECTVEGTSNPNLYWYRQAAGRGLQLLFYSVGIGQISSEVPQNLSASRPQDRQFILSSKKLLLSDSGFYLCAWRSVGLTREMRYGYTFGSGTRLTVV.

The rearrangement links TRBV10-2 to TRBJ2-3; TRBD2 agrees at 9 bases. The CDR3 covers 13 residues. After removal of 6 bases from V and 6 bases from J, the junction contained 4 bases not matched to a gene. From germline, CDR1 is WSHSY and CDR2 SAAADI. DNA of the CDR3: TGCGCCAGCAGCATAGCGGGAGTTGATACGCAGTATTTT. Its protein is CASSIAGVDTQYF.

The V and J genes are TRBV7-2 and TRBJ1-1; D is perhaps TRBD1 (5 bases). Trimming cost V 3 bases and J 0 bases, with 11 bases left between them. The CDR3 consists of 15 residues. The germline CDR1 and CDR2 sequences are SGHTA and FQGNSA. This CDR3 reads CASSLGRVLNTEAFF. The CDR3 nucleotides are TGTGCCAGCAGCTTGGGCAGGGTCTTGAACACTGAAGCTTTCTTT.

The rearrangement joins TRBV5-1 to TRBJ2-1; D not resolved. The CDR3 consists of 15 residues. Germline values: CDR1 SGHRS, CDR2 YFSETQ. Deletions cut 4 bases from V and 2 bases from J, with 13 bases between. CDR3 coding DNA: TGCGCCAGCAGCCCCTCGGATGGCCCCTACAATGAGCAGTTCTTC. Translation: CASSPSDGPYNEQFF.

V is TRBV19 and J is TRBJ2-1; 10 positions match TRBD2. CDR1 is LNHDA, CDR2 SQIVND, per germline (reference sequence). Trimming cost V 9 bases and J 3 bases; bases outside gene matches: 5. The CDR3 loop spans 14 amino acids. The DNA of the CDR3 is TGTGCCAGCCGAAGCGGGAGGGACTACAATGAGCAGTTCTTC. This encodes CASRSGRDYNEQFF.

The chain recombines TRBV11-3 with TRBJ2-7, with TRBD2 matching over 8 bases. Germline CDR1 reads SGHNT; CDR2 reads YENEEA. With 5 bases clipped from V and 6 bases from J, the junction kept 12 bases outside the gene matches. The CDR3 runs 15 residues. CDR3 sequence: CASSRTPGGPAEQYF. The CDR3 DNA reads TGTGCCAGCAGCCGAACCCCGGGAGGGCCAGCCGAGCAGTACTTC.

This clone was recorded once. In the same sample, other DNA sequences code for this CDR3. The chain carries TRBV30 and TRBJ1-6, with a possible D match to TRBD1 (6 bases). Trimming stripped 0 bases from V and 8 bases from J, with 11 bases between. CDR3 size: 14 residues. CDR1 and CDR2 from the germline V gene are GTSNPN and SVGIG (reference sequence). This chain's CDR3 is CAWSVRAGDSPLHF. CDR3 bases: TGTGCCTGGAGTGTCAGGGCAGGGGATTCACCCCTCCACTTT.

This clone was counted a few times. This rearrangement joins TRBV5-6 to TRBJ1-3, with D unclear. Trimming removed 1 base from V and 0 bases from J, with 5 bases in between. The germline gives CDR1 SGHDT, CDR2 YYEEEE. This CDR3 has 14 residues. This CDR3 reads CASSLLVSGNTIYF. The CDR3 nucleotides are TGTGCCAGCAGCTTGCTGGTCTCTGGAAACACCATATATTTT.

This clone has just a few counts. The rearrangement joins TRBV5-1 to TRBJ2-1; D unclear. The CDR3 length is 12 residues. The germline V and J ends were trimmed by 3 bases and 4 bases, with 5 bases remaining between them. Germline lookup yields CDR1 SGHRS and CDR2 YFSETQ. CDR3 amino acids: CASSSQYNEQFF. As DNA, the CDR3 is TGCGCCAGCAGCTCCCAGTACAATGAGCAGTTCTTC.

Turning to this clone: Other DNA sequences of this sample code for an identical CDR3. The gene calls are TRBV5-1 and TRBJ2-7, with TRBD1 matching over 10 bases. The CDR3 sequence is 13 residues long. Germline V gene sequence: CDR1 SGHRS, CDR2 YFSETQ. V lost 3 bases to trimming and J lost 4 bases; unmatched junction nucleotides: 1. This chain's CDR3 is CASSSDRGYEQYF. CDR3 nucleotides: TGCGCCAGCAGCTCGGACAGGGGGTACGAGCAGTACTTC.

A few counts support this clone. This rearrangement joins TRBV10-3 to TRBJ1-5, with TRBD1 identical over 7 bases. The CDR3 loop spans 14 amino acids. Germline loops: CDR1 ENHRY, CDR2 SYGVKD. V lost 4 bases, J lost 3 bases, and 3 bases stayed unmatched. The DNA of the CDR3 is TGTGCCATCAGTGGGGACAGTGACAATCAGCCCCAGCATTTT. Encoded protein: CAISGDSDNQPQHF.

The chain carries TRBV10-3 and TRBJ1-3; no clear D. With 7 bases removed from V and 2 bases from J, the gap between germline ends came to 15 bases. Germline-derived CDR1 and CDR2 are ENHRY and SYGVKD. This CDR3 is built from 15 residues. For the CDR3, the DNA is TGTGCCATCACCGGTCAGCTGGGGACTGGAAACACCATATATTTT. Translating it yields CAITGQLGTGNTIYF.

The chain couples TRBV5-1 to TRBJ2-7, with 12 positions matching TRBD2. Germline trimming cut 2 bases from V and 4 bases from J; bases unmatched to any gene: 10. Germline assignment: CDR1 SGHRS and CDR2 YFSETQ. The CDR3 spans 17 residues. CDR3 nucleotides: TGCGCCAGCAGCTTTCCTCGACTAGCGGGAGCCCAATACGAGCAGTACTTC. It encodes CASSFPRLAGAQYEQYF.

The genes are TRBV6-1 and TRBJ2-7, with 9 bases matching TRBD2. CDR1 is MNHNS, CDR2 SASEGT, per germline. CDR3 length: 19 residues. V gave up 2 bases and J gave up 3 bases; unmatched junction bases: 17. In nucleotides, the CDR3 is TGTGCCAGCAGTGAACCATCTGGAGCTAGCGGGGTAGGATTCTACGAGCAGTACTTC. It translates to CASSEPSGASGVGFYEQYF.

CDR3 coding DNA: TGTGCCAGCAGCTTAGCAGCCGAGACCCAGTACTTC. This gives the protein CASSLAAETQYF. This chain connects TRBV11-2 to TRBJ2-5; no clear D. Germline-derived CDR1 and CDR2 are SGHAT and FQNNGV. The V end was cut by 1 base, the J end by 5 bases, with 5 bases between. The CDR3 is 12 amino acids.

This clone was observed once. This rearrangement joins TRBV7-9 to TRBJ1-5; D is uncertain. CDR3 size: 16 residues. Trimming shortened V by 0 bases and J by 3 bases, and 12 bases separated the two germline ends. Germline assignment: CDR1 SEHNR and CDR2 FQNEAQ (reference sequence). CDR3 amino acids: CASSLAGRNTNQPQHF. CDR3 nucleotide sequence: TGTGCCAGCAGCTTAGCTGGGAGGAACACCAATCAGCCCCAGCATTTT. The whole variable domain, filled in from reference TRBV7-9 and TRBJ1-5, reads DTGVSQNPRHKITKRGQNVTFRCDPISEHNRLYWYRQTLGQGPEFLTYFQNEAQLEKSRLLSDRFSAERPKGSFSTLEIQRTEQGDSAMYLCASSLAGRNTNQPQHFGDGTRLSIL.

This clone was counted ten times or more. The chain recombines TRBV7-6 with TRBJ2-5; the D gene is possibly TRBD2 (7 bases). The germline V gene encodes CDR1 SGHVS and CDR2 FNYEAQ. The CDR3 sequence is 14 residues long. Trimming stripped 0 bases from V and 7 bases from J, with 12 bases between. This chain's CDR3 is CASSLAAGARTQYF. DNA of the CDR3: TGTGCCAGCAGCTTAGCGGCGGGGGCAAGGACCCAGTACTTC.